Detailed here is one T cell receptor (beta chain). What it recognizes is unknown. Library preparation for TCR beta used quantitative 5'-RACE with molecular barcodes. One entry per CDR3 protein, called by TCRdb with MiXCR from the 5' RACE reads. Of 200,000 to 300,000 distinct CDR3 sequences listed, more than 20% were seen once; the top ten hold more than 0.6%. The data stem from a study of CD8 T cells in ankylosing spondylitis. General study points: There was a TCR beta motif, made of roughly eight highly homologous variants, that appeared characteristic of ankylosing spondylitis blood.

The sequencing input was blood, either unsorted or a sorted T cell fraction (not recorded which). This TCR derives from a male donor with ankylosing spondylitis or in good health (not recorded which).

CDR3 nucleotide sequence: TGTGCCACCAGCATAGGACTTCCAGTCAATGAGCAGTTCTTC. It encodes CATSIGLPVNEQFF. The chain has TRBV15 and TRBJ2-1, with D tentatively TRBD2 (5 bases). Trimming took 4 bases from V and 6 from J, leaving 13 bases between them. CDR1 and CDR2 from the germline V gene are LNHNV and YYDKDF (reference sequence). The CDR3 loop spans 14 amino acids.